Below, one T cell receptor beta chain is given with its context. There are 13 residues in the CDR3. Trimming shortened V by 3 bases and J by 5 bases, and 10 bases separated the two germline ends. Germline V CDR1 and CDR2: SGHDN, FVKESK. The RNA input was roughly 0.5 to 1 ug, and it was reverse transcribed with random hexamers. The method of amplification for TCR beta CDR3 was immunoSEQ multiplex PCR, covering 54 Vbeta and 13 Jbeta. TCRdb redid the calling of the immunoSEQ multiplex PCR reads with MiXCR, one entry per CDR3 protein. The table shows 150,000 to 160,000 distinct CDR3 sequences, with 95% to 96% occurring only once. This entry belongs to a study of CD8 T cells in Susac syndrome.

V and J are TRBV14 and TRBJ2-5, with D perhaps TRBD2 (6 bases). The clonotype was recovered from a human donor with multiple sclerosis. The source material was CD8+ T cells from PBMCs. This CDR3 is CASSQAGFETQYF. CDR3 DNA sequence: TGTGCCAGCAGCCAGGCGGGGTTCGAGACCCAGTACTTC.